This T cell receptor (beta chain) appears in the sequencing data of a study of identical twins (dated by TCRdb to the mid-2010s). As for the study more broadly: To test whether fetal clonotypes persist, this study deep-sequenced TCR alpha and beta repertoires from monozygotic twins, from unrelated adults of various ages, and from cord blood. Replicate twin experiments were performed at different times using different library preparation protocols to rule out contamination. General conclusions and limits of the study: Fewer insertions were carried by abundant cord blood beta clonotypes; a weaker similar trend was observed in young adult naive repertoires, while no such trend was observed in memory repertoires. A weaker excess of twin sharing was found in beta out-of-frame sequences because the signal-to-noise ratio was lowered by fewer shared sequences. Compared with coincidental sharing between unrelated individuals, out-of-frame TCR alpha sequences shared between twins had an excess of sequences with low generation probability. Invariant T cells such as MAIT and iNKT could partly confound zero-insertion analyses, although diverse VJ usage argued against such confounding for most clonotypes. Recombination models systematically underestimated out-of-frame TCR alpha sharing in monozygotic twins but agreed with sharing between unrelated individuals. Because the same donors could not be followed over many years, the conclusions relied on cross-sectional statistical analysis.

Libraries came from 5' RACE. For sequencing, an Illumina HiSeq 2000 was employed. A universal primer binding site was added through template switching, and the final cDNA carried a unique molecular identifier so that TCR cDNA molecules could be counted accurately. First-strand cDNA for TCR alpha and beta chains was synthesized from specific primers in the conserved constant-segment region. To control for contamination, every cDNA library carried two barcodes: a SMART-Mk sample barcode plus Illumina barcodes. TruSeq adapter sequences along with Illumina sample barcodes were introduced in two successive PCR steps. The Illumina HiSeq platform was used with custom primers to sequence TCR alpha and beta cDNA libraries. Per the original workflow: MiGEC processed the raw reads to extract unique molecular identifiers, while MiXCR was used to determine the CDR3 positions. Recombination models were inferred per individual with the repgenHMM and IGoR tools using an EM algorithm. Shared clonotype analysis was performed with the tcR package in R, normalizing sharing by the product of cloneset sizes. To study raw recombination free of thymic and clonal selection effects, out-of-frame nonproductive sequences were analyzed. TCRdb reprocessed the public reads (quality trimming at Q25 with fastp, clone calling with MiXCR) and kept in-frame beta chains. CDR3 protein duplicates are merged, each entry listing the most common genes and DNA. The V and J calls reflect TCRdb's pipeline rather than the authors' work. This sample lists roughly 280,000 distinct CDR3 sequences; 8.5% to 9.5% were detected once. Approximately 6.6% of the sample lies in the top ten.

Comment on this clonotype: Its antigen specificity is not known. Base-call qualities are not available, and no considerably larger clone is one nucleotide away.

All donors were healthy Caucasians. Three pairs of female monozygotic twins, all aged roughly 18 to 29 years, were included in the twin cohort. Positive isolation kits from Invitrogen were used to isolate the CD4+ and CD8+ T cell populations. Counted from cysteine to phenylalanine, this CDR3 has 14 amino acids. Kept here is only the CDR3 DNA, which spans 42 bases and is read in frame from base 1. The germline V gene (reference sequence) gives CDR1 as WNHNN and CDR2 as SYGVQD. Trimming costs V 3 bases and J 5 bases, and their ends lie 14 bases apart. This same sample was also part of a study on yellow fever vaccine responses in identical twins. Reported in the second study: The authors reported that the T cell response to vaccination in identical twins appeared partly convergent and partly personalized. The study precisely tracked vaccine-responding T cell clones in identical twins.

Rearrangement joined TRBV10-1 to TRBJ2-7; TRBD1 is perhaps the D gene, given 5 matching bases. Sequencing was carried out using CD8+ T cells sorted from blood. The origin of this receptor is a woman between 18 and 29 years old in good health. The DNA is TGCGCCAGCAGTGACCGGACACGGCTCGACGAGCAGTACTTC. The translation is CASSDRTRLDEQYF.